This T cell receptor (beta chain) emerged from a study of CD8+ T cells in alopecia areata. Treatment noted: oral pan-JAK inhibitor, 5-10 mg twice daily. The V gene's germline CDR1 is SEHNR and CDR2 FQNEAQ (reference sequence). J was trimmed by 4 bases and V by 5 bases; bases with no gene match: 8. The length of the CDR3 is 16 residues. After isolation, RNA underwent reverse transcription to generate cDNA as the sequencing template. The repertoire was sequenced with immunoSEQ multiplex PCR; TCRdb's copy has only in-frame clones and lacks some. In the table there are about 140,000 clones, roughly four fifths of which are singletons.

The TCR was taken from a human donor with alopecia areata. The material was CD8+ T cells sorted from blood, obtained at week 4, from a patient treated with tofacitinib. This rearrangement joins TRBV7-9 to TRBJ2-5; 12 positions agree with TRBD1. CDR3 in amino acids: CASSPRDRGRGETQYF. The CDR3 DNA reads TGTGCCAGCAGCCCCCGGGACAGGGGGCGCGGAGAGACCCAGTACTTC.